This T cell receptor beta chain was documented in a study of T cell responses to AZD1222 COVID-19 vaccine. Using immunoSEQ multiplex PCR, the repertoire was profiled, and TCRdb retains in-frame clones only, with some absent. The table lists 140,000 to 150,000 clones, roughly nine tenths of them singletons. V was pared by 4 bases and J by 2 bases, with 6 bases of the junction left unmatched. This CDR3 is built from 15 residues. CDR1 is SGHNT and CDR2 is YYREEE in the germline V gene (reference sequence). This clone was seen once. V usage is TRBV5-4 and J usage is TRBJ1-2; 9 bases agree with TRBD1. Sequenced here: peripheral blood, sampled on day 0 of AZD1222 vaccination. The clonotype originates from an adult in good health. The CDR3 region is CASSLRDRANYGYTF. The CDR3 nucleotides read TGTGCCAGCAGCCTCCGGGACAGGGCGAACTATGGCTACACCTTC.